The present TCR beta chain was sequenced within a study of molecular identifiers for immune sequencing clone quantification. General observations from the study: Clone sizes that are highly expanded could be underestimated when identical TCR molecules share a barcode. In naive cells, under 1% of molecules belonged to clones above 20 RNA copies, against over 97% in effector cells.

From the PCR reads, TCRdb called clonotypes with MiXCR, one entry per CDR3 protein. The table includes hundreds of thousands of distinct CDR3 sequences, 25% detected once. With respect to this clonotype: Its specificity is not known.

The receptor was isolated from a human donor in good health. Some libraries in this study had Jurkat cell RNA spiked in. Sequenced input: naive CD8+ T cells from blood, with Jurkat cell RNA spiked in. The subset here: FACS-sorted CD8+CD4-CCR7+CD45RA+ naive T cells.

In DNA, the CDR3 is TGTGCCAGCAGCTTAGCGGAGGGGTCGAACTACGAGCAGTACTTC. Protein: CASSLAEGSNYEQYF. The rearrangement joins TRBV7-6 to TRBJ2-7; D may be TRBD2 (6 bases). Trimming cost V 0 bases and J 3 bases, with 12 bases left between them. The CDR3 has 15 amino acids. Germline V gene data show CDR1 as SGHVS and CDR2 as FNYEAQ.